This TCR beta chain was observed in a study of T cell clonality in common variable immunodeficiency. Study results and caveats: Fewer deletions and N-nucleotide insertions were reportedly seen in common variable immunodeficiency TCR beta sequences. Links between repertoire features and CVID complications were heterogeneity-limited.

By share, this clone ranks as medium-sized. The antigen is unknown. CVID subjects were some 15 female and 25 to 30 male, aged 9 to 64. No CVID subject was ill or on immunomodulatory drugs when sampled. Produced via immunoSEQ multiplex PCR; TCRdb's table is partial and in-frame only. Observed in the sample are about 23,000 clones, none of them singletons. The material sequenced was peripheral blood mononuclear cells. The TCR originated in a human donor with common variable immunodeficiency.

CDR3 loop: CASSETSGGADTQYF. The CDR3 DNA, read in part, is TGTGCCAGCAGTGAAACTAGCGGGGGGGCAGATACG. The genes are TRBV6-1 and TRBJ2-3, with TRBD2 matching over 13 bases. Read sequence stops 3 residues before the CDR3 end, and the germline J gene provides the missing end. Germline assignment: CDR1 MNHNS and CDR2 SASEGT. V shed 2 bases, J shed 4 bases, and the junction held 0 bases outside the gene matches. CDR3 length: 15 residues.